These T cell receptor beta chains were read from a single sample in a study of T cells after yellow fever vaccination. In TCRdb, the 5' RACE reads were re-called with MiXCR into one record per CDR3 protein. The data show 75,000 to 100,000 distinct CDR3 sequences, about 8.8% seen once. The sequencing here drew on CD8+ T cells not binding an NS4B(214-222) dextramer, sorted from PBMCs, taken around 15 days after the first yellow fever vaccination. The receptors stem from a man younger than 35 who received the YFV17D yellow fever vaccine. The conserved cysteine and the conserved F or W are not part of the CDR3 here.

TRBJ2-1,TRBV6-1,ASSQGAPGQGELRQF
TRBJ1-1,TRBV13,ASSLRQLNTEAF
TRBJ1-2,TRBV6-5,ASSYSSGLDGYT
TRBJ2-3,TRBV7-9,ASSPSGTGRSTDTQY
TRBJ2-6,TRBV3-1,ACSSDRASSGANVLT
TRBJ2-5,TRBV3-1,ASSQGVMSGETQY
TRBJ2-7,TRBV20-1,SGRSRQYEQY
TRBJ2-2,TRBV12-3/TRBV12-4,ASTWTRVAGELF
TRBJ1-2,TRBV20-1,SARYRDREVSGYGYT
TRBJ2-5,TRBV7-9,ASSFRDRVWETQY
TRBJ2-1,TRBV4-3,ASRPGTSAYNEQF
TRBJ2-7,TRBV4-3,ASSQSGGIGVYEQY
TRBJ2-7,TRBV28,ASRKRDGRSYEQY
TRBJ2-2,TRBV13,ASSFEGTETGELF
TRBJ2-1,TRBV7-2,ASSVGGAPNEQF
TRBJ2-3,TRBV19,ASSIRGASTDTQY
TRBJ2-6,TRBV7-2,ASSLAGWGSGANVLT
TRBJ1-1,TRBV7-2,ASSLLPGHPNTEAF
TRBJ1-5,TRBV4-1,ASSQVQGNQPQH
TRBJ1-3,TRBV19,ASSAYNGFSGNTIY
TRBJ2-2,TRBV19,ASSMGGAAGELF
TRBJ2-1,TRBV5-5,ASSSVAGGYNEQF
TRBJ1-6,TRBV7-2,ASTDWGVLGLH
TRBJ2-5,TRBV3-1,ASSQAGPALQETQY
TRBJ2-3,TRBV4-3,ASSSRLAKGSDTQY
TRBJ2-3,TRBV11-1,ASSSSLILLAGDTDTQY
TRBJ2-5,TRBV12-3/TRBV12-4,ASSFEDSPWETQY
TRBJ2-2,TRBV5-4,ASWGPGELF
TRBJ2-3,TRBV5-4,ASSETTDTQY
TRBJ1-2,TRBV29-1,STWDSGYT
TRBJ1-2,TRBV7-6,ASSLESGMVDGYT
TRBJ2-7,TRBV20-1,SAPVGVTYEQY
TRBJ2-2,TRBV7-9,ASSPTGTKNTGELF
TRBJ2-1,TRBV5-1,ASSSEGTGANEQF
TRBJ1-2,TRBV5-1,ASSLGQLNNYGYT
TRBJ2-7,TRBV7-6,ASSLGSQLAGASYEQY
TRBJ2-2,TRBV11-2,ASSLNGGTGELF